This record concerns one T cell receptor (beta chain) sequence. Trimming removed 1 base from V and 2 bases from J, with 14 bases in between. Germline CDR1 MDHEN, CDR2 SYDVKM. The CDR3 sequence is 16 residues long. The sample is drawn from a study of cytomegalovirus exposure and HLA in healthy donors. The PCR had 60 Vbeta and 13 Jbeta primers. The assay was immunoSEQ multiplex PCR, and TCRdb's table has in-frame clones only and misses some. The table shows fewer than 300,000 clones, with around 80% occurring only once. The chain is built from TRBV28 and TRBJ2-5; a possible D gene is TRBD2 (7 bases). Sequenced input: PBMCs. The TCR originated in a girl aged 2 to 10 in good health and CMV-seronegative. Here the CDR3 reads CASSLFGGPLQETQYF. CDR3 nucleotide sequence: TGTGCCAGCAGTTTATTCGGGGGGCCTTTACAAGAGACCCAGTACTTC.